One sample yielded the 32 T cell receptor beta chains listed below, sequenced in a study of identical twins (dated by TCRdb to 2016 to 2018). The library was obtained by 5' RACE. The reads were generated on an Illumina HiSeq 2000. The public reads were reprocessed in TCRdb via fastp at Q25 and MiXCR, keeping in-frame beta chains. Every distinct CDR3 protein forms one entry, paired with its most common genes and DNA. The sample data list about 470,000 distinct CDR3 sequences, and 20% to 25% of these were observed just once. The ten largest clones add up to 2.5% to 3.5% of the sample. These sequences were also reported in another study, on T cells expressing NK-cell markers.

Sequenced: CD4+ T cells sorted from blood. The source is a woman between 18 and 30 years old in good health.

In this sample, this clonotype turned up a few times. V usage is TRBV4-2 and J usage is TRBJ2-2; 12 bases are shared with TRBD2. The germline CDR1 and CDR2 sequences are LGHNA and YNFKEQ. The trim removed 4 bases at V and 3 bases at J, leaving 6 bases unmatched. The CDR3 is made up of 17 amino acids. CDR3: CASSRLLAGGDTGELFF. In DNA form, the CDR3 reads TGTGCCAGCAGCCGTTTACTAGCGGGGGGAGACACCGGGGAGCTGTTTTTT.

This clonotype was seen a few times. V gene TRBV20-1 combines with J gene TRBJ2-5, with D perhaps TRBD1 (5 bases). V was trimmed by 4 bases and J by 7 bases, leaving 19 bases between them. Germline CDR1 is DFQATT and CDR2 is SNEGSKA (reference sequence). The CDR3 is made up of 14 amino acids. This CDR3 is CSATLPLGAGTQYF. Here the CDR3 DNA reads TGCAGTGCTACGCTACCTCTAGGGGCCGGGACCCAGTACTTC.

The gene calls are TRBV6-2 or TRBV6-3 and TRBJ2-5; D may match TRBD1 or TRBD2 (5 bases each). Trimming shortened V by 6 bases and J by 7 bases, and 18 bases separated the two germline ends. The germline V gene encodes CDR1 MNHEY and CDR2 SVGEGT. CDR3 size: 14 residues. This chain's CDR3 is CASSLSGAGGTQYF. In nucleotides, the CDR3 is TGTGCCAGCAGCCTCTCCGGGGCTGGGGGGACCCAGTACTTC.

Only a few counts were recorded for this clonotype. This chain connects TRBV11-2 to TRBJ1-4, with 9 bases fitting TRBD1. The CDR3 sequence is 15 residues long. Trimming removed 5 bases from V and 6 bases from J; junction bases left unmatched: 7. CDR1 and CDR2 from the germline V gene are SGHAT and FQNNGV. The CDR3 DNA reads TGTGCCAGCAGCCCGGGACAGGGTCGCGATGAAAAACTGTTTTTT. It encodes CASSPGQGRDEKLFF. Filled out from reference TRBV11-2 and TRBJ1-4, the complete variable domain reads EAGVAQSPRYKIIEKRQSVAFWCNPISGHATLYWYQQILGQGPKLLIQFQNNGVVDDSQLPKDRFSAERLKGVDSTLKIQPAKLEDSAVYLCASSPGQGRDEKLFFGSGTQLSVL.

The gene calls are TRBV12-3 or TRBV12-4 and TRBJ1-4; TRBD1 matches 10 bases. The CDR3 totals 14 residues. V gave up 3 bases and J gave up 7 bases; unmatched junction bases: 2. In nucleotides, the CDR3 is TGTGCCAGCAGTTTCGGGACAGGGGCTGAAAAACTGTTTTTT. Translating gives CASSFGTGAEKLFF.

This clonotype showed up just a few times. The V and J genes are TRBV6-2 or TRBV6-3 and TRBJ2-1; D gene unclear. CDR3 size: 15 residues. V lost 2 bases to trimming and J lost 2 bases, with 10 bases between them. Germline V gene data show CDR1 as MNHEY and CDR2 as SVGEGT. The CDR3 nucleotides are TGTGCCAGCAGTTACAGAAATGCCCCCTACAATGAGCAGTTCTTC. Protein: CASSYRNAPYNEQFF.

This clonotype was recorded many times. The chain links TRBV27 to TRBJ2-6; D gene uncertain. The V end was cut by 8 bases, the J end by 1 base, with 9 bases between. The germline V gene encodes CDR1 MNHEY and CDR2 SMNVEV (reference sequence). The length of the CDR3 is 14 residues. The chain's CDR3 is CASSSRSGANVLTF. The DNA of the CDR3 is TGTGCCAGCTCTTCGAGGTCTGGGGCCAACGTCCTGACTTTC.

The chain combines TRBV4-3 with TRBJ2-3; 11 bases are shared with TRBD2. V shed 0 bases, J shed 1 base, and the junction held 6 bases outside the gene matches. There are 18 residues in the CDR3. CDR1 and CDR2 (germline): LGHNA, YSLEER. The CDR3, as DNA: TGCGCCAGCAGCCAAGAGAAGCCGACTAGCGGGGGCACAGATACGCAGTATTTT. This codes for CASSQEKPTSGGTDTQYF.

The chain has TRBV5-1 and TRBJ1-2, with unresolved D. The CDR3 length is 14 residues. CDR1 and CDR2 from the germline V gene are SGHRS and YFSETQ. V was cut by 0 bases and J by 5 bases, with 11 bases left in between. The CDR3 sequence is CASSLGPSAYGYTF. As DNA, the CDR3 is TGCGCCAGCAGCTTGGGACCTTCAGCTTATGGCTACACCTTC.

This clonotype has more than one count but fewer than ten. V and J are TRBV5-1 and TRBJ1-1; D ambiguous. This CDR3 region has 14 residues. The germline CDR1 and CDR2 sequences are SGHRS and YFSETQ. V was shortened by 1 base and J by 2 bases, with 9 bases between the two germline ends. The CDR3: CASSLQITNTEAFF. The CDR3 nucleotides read TGCGCCAGCAGCTTGCAGATTACTAACACTGAAGCTTTCTTT.

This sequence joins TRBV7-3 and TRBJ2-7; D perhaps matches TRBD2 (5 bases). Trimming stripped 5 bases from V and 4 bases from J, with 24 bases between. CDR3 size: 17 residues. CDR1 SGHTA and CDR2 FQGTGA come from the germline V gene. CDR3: CASSPSGSVYKKYEQYF. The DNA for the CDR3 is TGTGCCAGCAGCCCGAGTGGGAGCGTATATAAAAAATACGAGCAGTACTTC.

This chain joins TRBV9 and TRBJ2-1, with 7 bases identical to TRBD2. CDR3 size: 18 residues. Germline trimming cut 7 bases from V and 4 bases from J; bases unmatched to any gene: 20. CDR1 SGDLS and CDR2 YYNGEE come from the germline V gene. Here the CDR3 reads CASGGGRREGLKYNEQFF. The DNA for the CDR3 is TGTGCCAGCGGGGGAGGCCGGAGGGAGGGCCTCAAATACAATGAGCAGTTCTTC.

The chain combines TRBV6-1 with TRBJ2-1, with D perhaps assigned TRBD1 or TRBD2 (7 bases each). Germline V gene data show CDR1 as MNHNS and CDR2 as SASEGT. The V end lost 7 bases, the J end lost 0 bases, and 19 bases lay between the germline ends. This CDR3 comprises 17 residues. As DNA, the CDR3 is TGTGCCAGCACGGCTTCCGTCAGGGGGGGCTCCTACAATGAGCAGTTCTTC. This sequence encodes CASTASVRGGSYNEQFF.

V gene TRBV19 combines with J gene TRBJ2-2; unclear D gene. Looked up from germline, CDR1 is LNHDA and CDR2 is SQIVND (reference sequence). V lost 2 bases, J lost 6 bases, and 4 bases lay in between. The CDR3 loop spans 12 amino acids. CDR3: CASSIRPGELFF. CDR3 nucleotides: TGTGCCAGTAGTATACGCCCCGGGGAGCTGTTTTTT.

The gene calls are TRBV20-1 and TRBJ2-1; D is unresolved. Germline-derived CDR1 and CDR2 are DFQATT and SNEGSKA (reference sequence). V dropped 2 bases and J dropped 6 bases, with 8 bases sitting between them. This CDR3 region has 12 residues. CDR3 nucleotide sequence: TGCAGTGCTAGAAGCCAACCCAATGAGCAGTTCTTC. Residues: CSARSQPNEQFF.

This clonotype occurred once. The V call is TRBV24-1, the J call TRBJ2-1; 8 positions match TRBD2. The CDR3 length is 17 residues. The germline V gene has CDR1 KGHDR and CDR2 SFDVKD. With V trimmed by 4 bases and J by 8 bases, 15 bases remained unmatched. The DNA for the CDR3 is TGTGCCACCAGTGAACCAGGGTCCGCGGGAGGCTTTGATGAGCAGTTCTTC. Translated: CATSEPGSAGGFDEQFF.

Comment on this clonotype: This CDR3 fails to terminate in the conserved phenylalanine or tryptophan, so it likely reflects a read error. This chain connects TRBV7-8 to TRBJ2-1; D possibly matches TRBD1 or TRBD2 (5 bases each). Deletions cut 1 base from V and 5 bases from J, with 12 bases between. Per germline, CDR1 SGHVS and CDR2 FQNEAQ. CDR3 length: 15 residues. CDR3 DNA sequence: TGTGCCAGCAGCTTAGGGGACCGAGCAAACAATGAGCAGTTCATC. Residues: CASSLGDRANNEQFI.

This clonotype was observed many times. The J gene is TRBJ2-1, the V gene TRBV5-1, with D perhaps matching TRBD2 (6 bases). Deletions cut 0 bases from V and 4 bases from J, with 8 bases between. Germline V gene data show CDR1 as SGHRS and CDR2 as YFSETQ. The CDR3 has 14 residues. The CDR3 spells CASSLGSGYNEQFF. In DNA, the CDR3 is TGCGCCAGCAGCTTGGGCAGCGGGTACAATGAGCAGTTCTTC.

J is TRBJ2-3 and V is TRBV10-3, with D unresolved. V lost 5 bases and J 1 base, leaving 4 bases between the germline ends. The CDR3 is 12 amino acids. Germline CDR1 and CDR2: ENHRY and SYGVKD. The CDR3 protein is CAISHRTDTQYF. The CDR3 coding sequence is TGTGCCATCAGTCACCGCACAGATACGCAGTATTTT.

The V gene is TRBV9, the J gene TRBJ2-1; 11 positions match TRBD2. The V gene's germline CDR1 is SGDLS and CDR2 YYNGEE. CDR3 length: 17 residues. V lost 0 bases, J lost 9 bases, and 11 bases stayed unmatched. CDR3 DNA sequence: TGTGCCAGCAGCGTAGATGGAGGGGGGACTAGCGGTCCTGAGCAGTTCTTC. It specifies CASSVDGGGTSGPEQFF.

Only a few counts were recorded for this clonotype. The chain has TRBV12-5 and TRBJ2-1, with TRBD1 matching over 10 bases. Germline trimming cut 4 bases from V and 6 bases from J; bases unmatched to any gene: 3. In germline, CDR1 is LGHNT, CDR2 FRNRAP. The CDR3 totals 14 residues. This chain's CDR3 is CASGSGTGANEQFF. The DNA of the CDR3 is TGTGCTAGTGGTTCCGGGACAGGGGCCAATGAGCAGTTCTTC.

The CDR3 region has the DNA TGCGCCAGCAGCCAGTTTTACGGGACAGCAGCCTACGAGCAGTACTTC. It encodes CASSQFYGTAAYEQYF. This rearrangement joins TRBV4-3 to TRBJ2-7; 7 nucleotides align to TRBD1. Germline V gene lookup returns CDR1 LGHNA and CDR2 YSLEER. The ends lost 3 bases at V and 2 bases at J; junction bases unmatched: 10. CDR3 length: 16 amino acids.

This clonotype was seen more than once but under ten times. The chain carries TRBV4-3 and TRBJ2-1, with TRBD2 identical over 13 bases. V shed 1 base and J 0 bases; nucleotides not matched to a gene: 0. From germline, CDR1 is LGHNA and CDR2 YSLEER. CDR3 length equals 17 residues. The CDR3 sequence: CASSQGTSGSSYNEQFF. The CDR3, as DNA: TGCGCCAGCAGCCAAGGGACTAGCGGGAGCTCCTACAATGAGCAGTTCTTC.

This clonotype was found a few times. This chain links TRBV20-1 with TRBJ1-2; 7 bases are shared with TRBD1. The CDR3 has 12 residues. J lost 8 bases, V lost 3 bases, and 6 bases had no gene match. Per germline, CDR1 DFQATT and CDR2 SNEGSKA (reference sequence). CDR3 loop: CSARRGLRGYTF. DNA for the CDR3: TGCAGTGCTAGGAGGGGGCTACGGGGCTACACCTTC.

The CDR3 sequence: CASSLYGTSGVEQYF. The CDR3 nucleotides are TGTGCCAGCAGCCTGTATGGGACTAGCGGGGTGGAGCAGTACTTC. The chain uses TRBV12-3 or TRBV12-4 and TRBJ2-7; 13 nucleotides match TRBD2. This CDR3 has 15 residues. Losses at the gene ends were 6 bases for V and 7 bases for J; bases not matched to a gene: 9.

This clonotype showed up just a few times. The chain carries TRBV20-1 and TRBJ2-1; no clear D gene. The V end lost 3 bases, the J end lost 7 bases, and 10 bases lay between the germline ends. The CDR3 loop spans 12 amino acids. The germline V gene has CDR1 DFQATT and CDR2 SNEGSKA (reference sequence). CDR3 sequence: CSASLGSNEQFF. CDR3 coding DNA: TGCAGTGCTAGTTTGGGCAGTAATGAGCAGTTCTTC.

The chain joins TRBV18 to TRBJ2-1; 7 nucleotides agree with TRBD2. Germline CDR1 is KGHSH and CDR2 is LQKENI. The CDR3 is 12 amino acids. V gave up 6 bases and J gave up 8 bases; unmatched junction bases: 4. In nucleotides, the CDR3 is TGTGCCAGCTCGTACACTAGCGATGAGCAGTTCTTC. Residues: CASSYTSDEQFF.

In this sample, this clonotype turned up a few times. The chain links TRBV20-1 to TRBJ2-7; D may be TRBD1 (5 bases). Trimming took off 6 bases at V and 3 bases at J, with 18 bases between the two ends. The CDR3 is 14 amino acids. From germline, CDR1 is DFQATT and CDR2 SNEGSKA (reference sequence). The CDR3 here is CSAYPEWQGYEQYF. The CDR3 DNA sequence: TGCAGTGCGTACCCGGAGTGGCAGGGCTACGAGCAGTACTTC.

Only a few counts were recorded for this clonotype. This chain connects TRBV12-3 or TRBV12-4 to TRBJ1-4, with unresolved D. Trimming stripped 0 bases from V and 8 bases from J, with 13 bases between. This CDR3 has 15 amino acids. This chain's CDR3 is CASSLAPGYTEKLFF. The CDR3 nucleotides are TGTGCCAGCAGTTTAGCTCCAGGCTATACCGAAAAACTGTTTTTT.

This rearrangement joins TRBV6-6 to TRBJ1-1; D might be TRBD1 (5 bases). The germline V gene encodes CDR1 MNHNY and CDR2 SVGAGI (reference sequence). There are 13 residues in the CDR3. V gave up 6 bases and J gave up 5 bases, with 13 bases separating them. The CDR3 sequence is CASSPRGWTEAFF. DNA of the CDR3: TGTGCCAGCAGCCCTAGGGGTTGGACTGAAGCTTTCTTT.

The CDR3 DNA follows: TGTGCCAGCAGCGTAGCGGAACTAGCGTACGAGCAGTACTTC. Its translation is CASSVAELAYEQYF. The genes are TRBV9 and TRBJ2-7, with 7 bases lining up with TRBD2. Germline-derived CDR1 and CDR2 are SGDLS and YYNGEE. The CDR3 is 14 residues long. The junction had 4 bases not matched to a gene; V was cut back by 0 bases and J by 4 bases.

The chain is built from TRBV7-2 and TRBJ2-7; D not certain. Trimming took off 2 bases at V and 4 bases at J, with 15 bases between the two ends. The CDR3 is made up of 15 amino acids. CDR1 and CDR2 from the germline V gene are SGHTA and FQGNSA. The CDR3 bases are TGTGCCAGCAGCTTACAGGCAACACAGTATTACGAGCAGTACTTC. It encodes CASSLQATQYYEQYF.